This T cell receptor (beta chain) was profiled in a study of early T cells in non-severe SARS-CoV-2 infection. Findings and limits, study-wide: VDJdb-based matching was biased toward anti-spike CD8 responses and missed private and CD4 specificities.

Researchers attached unique molecular identifiers to individual cDNA molecules. Via MiXCR, TCRdb re-called the 5' RACE reads, giving one row per CDR3 protein. The table shows about 61,000 distinct CDR3 sequences, with about 12% occurring only once. This clonotype was recorded a few times. Its antigen remains unknown. With 2 bases removed from V and 0 bases from J, the gap between germline ends came to 7 bases. This CDR3 is built from 15 residues. Per the germline V gene, CDR1 is MGHRA and CDR2 is YSYEKL. This chain connects TRBV4-1 to TRBJ1-4; D not resolved. The clonotype originates from an adult who was a healthcare worker with PCR-confirmed SARS-CoV-2 infection or an uninfected control (not recorded which). The donor label of this sample is uncertain. The source was whole blood, collected at baseline. The CDR3 sequence: CASSQTAATNEKLFF. CDR3 coding DNA: TGCGCCAGCAGCCAAACGGCTGCAACTAATGAAAAACTGTTTTTT.